The 5 T cell receptor beta chains reported below all come from one sample, sequenced in a study of cytotoxic CD8 clonotypes in ibrutinib-treated CLL (dated by TCRdb to the early 2020s). The time point label on this specimen signifies: around 25 months on ibrutinib. To prepare the library, the immunoSEQ multiplex PCR assay was applied. The clones in this table, taken by TCRdb from immuneACCESS, are in-frame only. Not every clone is retained; where verified, under half of the shortfall comes from an unresolved V gene, and the cause of the rest is unknown. Recorded for this sample are some 140,000 clones; 80% to 90% of them occurred a single time. Clones ranked in the top ten supply approximately 3.5% of the sample. The material was PBMCs, obtained after 24 months of ibrutinib treatment. The receptors here all came from a human donor with chronic lymphocytic leukemia.

The chain recombines TRBV2 with TRBJ1-3; D remains unclear. CDR3 size: 14 residues. Deletions cut 6 bases from V and 0 bases from J, with 9 bases between. Germline V gene sequence: CDR1 SNHLY, CDR2 FYNNEI. The CDR3 coding sequence is TGTGCCAGCAGAGATGTGCGCTCTGGAAACACCATATATTTT. Translating gives CASRDVRSGNTIYF.

This clone is a singleton in its sample. Other DNA sequences in the same sample also yield this CDR3. This chain links TRBV30 with TRBJ2-5; the match to TRBD2 covers 7 bases. Trimming cost V 0 bases and J 5 bases; bases outside gene matches: 6. This CDR3 comprises 14 residues. Germline V lookup: CDR1 GTSNPN, CDR2 SVGIG (reference sequence). The CDR3 DNA follows: TGTGCCTGGAGTGTACTACCCGGGGGGGAGACCCAGTACTTC. It yields the protein CAWSVLPGGETQYF.

The rearrangement uses TRBV6-5 and TRBJ2-5; D remains ambiguous. The end of the DNA fits TRBJ2-7 better, so the J call may be wrong. The CDR3 totals 13 residues. Per the germline V gene, CDR1 is MNHEY and CDR2 is SVGAGI. CDR3 protein: CASSYTGSREQYF. CDR3 coding DNA: TGTGCCAGCAGTTATACTGGGTCACGCGAGCAGTACTTC.

The chain is built from TRBV4-3 and TRBJ1-2; D call uncertain. The V end lost 3 bases, the J end lost 7 bases, and 9 bases lay between the germline ends. In germline, CDR1 is LGHNA, CDR2 YSLEER. CDR3 size: 12 residues. The CDR3 DNA is TGCGCCAGCAGCCATACCTCTGGTGGCTACACCTTC. Translated, it gives CASSHTSGGYTF.

The chain uses TRBV13 and TRBJ2-5, with D possibly matching TRBD2 (6 bases). With 0 bases removed from V and 5 bases from J, the gap between germline ends came to 7 bases. Germline CDR1 and CDR2: PRHDT and FYEKMQ (reference sequence). The CDR3 has 13 residues. Written as DNA, the CDR3 is TGTGCCAGCAGCTTAGGCCTAGCGGAGACCCAGTACTTC. It translates to CASSLGLAETQYF.